This T cell receptor beta chain appears in the sequencing data of a study of T cells in Graves' hyperthyroidism and ophthalmopathy. Study-level points and caveats: Most thyroid clonotypes with frequency above 0.001 were detected in blood.

TCR beta CDR3 sequences were amplified from RNA transcripts. TCR CDR3 regions were first amplified by RT-PCR with HTBI primers. TCRdb re-analysed the multiplex PCR reads in MiXCR, keeping a single row per CDR3 protein. The data contain some 510,000 distinct CDR3 sequences, just over 45% of them seen just once; the ten biggest clones take up 8.2%. Thyroid ultrasound, orbital computed tomography, clinical symptoms, and serum thyroxine and TRAb underpinned diagnoses. Germline V gene sequence: CDR1 LNHNV, CDR2 YYDKDF (reference sequence). Trimming took 3 bases from V and 7 from J; bases not matched to a gene: 5. This CDR3 has 14 residues. Of note for this clonotype: Its specificity is unknown.

The sequenced sample was peripheral blood or thyroid tissue (not recorded which). The chain carries TRBV15 and TRBJ1-5; 8 bases align to TRBD1. The TCR was taken from a woman aged 18-30 years with Graves' hyperthyroidism. CDR3 coding DNA: TGTGCCACCAGCAGGACAGGGGTCTTGCAGCCCCAGCATTTT. Residues: CATSRTGVLQPQHF.